The clone carrying this T cell receptor (beta chain) was recorded only once. Its antigen is still unknown. This entry comes from a study of cytomegalovirus exposure and HLA in healthy donors. General study findings and limits: A later analysis reportedly found that, within productive TCRs, an Asian-associated ancestry cluster had fewer N-insertions than the mean observed across the approximately 700 donors. CMV serostatus stood as the only immune exposure information on hand. Being productive about 87% or about 30% of the time was typical of most TCR beta V segments in an earlier analysis. TCR beta V- and J-gene trimming was later associated with a missense DCLRE1C variant.

The PCR used 60 Vbeta and 13 Jbeta primers. Here immunoSEQ multiplex PCR was the method, and the copy in TCRdb shows in-frame clones only, minus some. The sample consists of some 120,000 clones, around three quarters of them appearing once. The germline gives CDR1 MNHEY, CDR2 SMNVEV (reference sequence). The trim removed 8 bases at V and 0 bases at J, leaving 12 bases unmatched. The CDR3 has 16 residues. This clonotype was sampled from a female donor in good health and CMV-seronegative. The chain links TRBV27 to TRBJ1-1, with 7 bases matching TRBD1. Sequencing was done on a sample of PBMCs. The CDR3 DNA is TGTGCCAGCTTTTATGGTGGACAGGCGATGAACACTGAAGCTTTCTTT. Its translation is CASFYGGQAMNTEAFF.